A selection of T cell receptor beta chains follows, all from one sample in a study of blood T cells in healthy people across ages. In TCRdb, the 5' RACE reads were re-called with MiXCR into one record per CDR3 protein. The sample contains over a million distinct CDR3 sequences, 42% of which appear only once. Sequenced material: blood. These receptors were taken from a woman between 18 and 29 years old in good health. Both conserved end residues are part of each CDR3. D genes are given only for firm matches. Size values are once, few and many counts, or a class for expanded clones, and some rows have none.

DNA: TGTGCCAGCCAAGAGAATGGGAGAGGCTACACCTTC; CDR3: CASQENGRGYTF; D: -; J: TRBJ1-2; size: once; V: TRBV3-1
DNA: TGCAGTGCTAGACGCCAGGCGGACTATGGCTACACCTTC; CDR3: CSARRQADYGYTF; D: -; J: TRBJ1-2; size: -; V: TRBV20-1
DNA: TGTGCCAGCAGTACATTCGAGGCCCAGTACTTC; CDR3: CASSTFEAQYF; D: -; J: TRBJ2-5; size: -; V: TRBV12-3/TRBV12-4
DNA: TGTGCCAGCAGGGTCTCCGGGACAGCCAGGGAGACCCAGTACTTC; CDR3: CASRVSGTARETQYF; D: TRBD1; J: TRBJ2-5; size: -; V: TRBV6-5
DNA: TGTGCCAGCAGCCCGCCGGGGGTCGCTGAAGCTTTCTTT; CDR3: CASSPPGVAEAFF; D: -; J: TRBJ1-1; size: -; V: TRBV12-3/TRBV12-4
DNA: TGTGCCGGGGGAGATCCGGACAGGGAGCGCGAAAAACTGTTTTTT; CDR3: CAGGDPDREREKLFF; D: TRBD1; J: TRBJ1-4; size: -; V: TRBV6-5
DNA: TGCAGTGCTAGAGGTGGACAGCTAGATACGCAGTATTTT; CDR3: CSARGGQLDTQYF; D: -; J: TRBJ2-3; size: -; V: TRBV20-1
DNA: TGTGCCACCAGTGCCCCGACAGGGTGGACCTACAATGAGCAGTTCTTC; CDR3: CATSAPTGWTYNEQFF; D: TRBD1; J: TRBJ2-1; size: -; V: TRBV24-1
DNA: TGTGCCAGCAGCGTAGGTTTAGGCCCAACCGGAGATACGCGGTATTTT; CDR3: CASSVGLGPTGDTRYF; D: -; J: TRBJ2-3; size: once; V: TRBV9
DNA: TGTGCCAGCAGCTTAGACGCTAGCGGGAGGGCCAACGATACGCAGTATTTT; CDR3: CASSLDASGRANDTQYF; D: TRBD2; J: TRBJ2-3; size: few; V: TRBV7-6
DNA: TGCAGTGCTAGATCTGGCCGGAGACTAGGACAGTCCGAGCAGTACTTC; CDR3: CSARSGRRLGQSEQYF; D: -; J: TRBJ2-7; size: few; V: TRBV20-1
DNA: TGTGCCAGCCACCCGGGACAGAGCTCCTACAATGAGCAGTTCTTC; CDR3: CASHPGQSSYNEQFF; D: TRBD1; J: TRBJ2-1; size: -; V: TRBV6-1
DNA: TGCGCCAGCAGCTTGGAGGCCCCCAGCCAAGAGACCCAGTACTTC; CDR3: CASSLEAPSQETQYF; D: -; J: TRBJ2-5; size: few; V: TRBV5-1
DNA: TGTGCCAGCAGTTACGCCCTAGCCTCAACTGAGCAGTTCTTC; CDR3: CASSYALASTEQFF; D: -; J: TRBJ2-1; size: few; V: TRBV6-5
DNA: TGCGCCACGCGGCCGGTCGGGAGTTACGAGCAGTACTTC; CDR3: CATRPVGSYEQYF; D: -; J: TRBJ2-7; size: -; V: TRBV5-1
DNA: TGTGCCAGCAGGAAAGGACTAGCGGGCCCGAAAGAAGAGACCCAGTACTTC; CDR3: CASRKGLAGPKEETQYF; D: TRBD2; J: TRBJ2-5; size: many; V: TRBV6-2/TRBV6-3
DNA: TGCAGTGCTGCCACAGGACAGGACCTCTATGGCTACACCTTC; CDR3: CSAATGQDLYGYTF; D: TRBD1; J: TRBJ1-2; size: few; V: TRBV20-1
DNA: TGCAGCGTTGAAGATCCCCGGCCTAGCGGGCCCGGGACCCAGTTCTTC; CDR3: CSVEDPRPSGPGTQFF; D: TRBD2; J: TRBJ2-1; size: -; V: TRBV29-1
DNA: TGCAGTGCTCCGCGGGAGAGCACAGATACGCAGTATTTT; CDR3: CSAPRESTDTQYF; D: TRBD2; J: TRBJ2-3; size: -; V: TRBV20-1
DNA: TGTGCCAGCAGTGCCCCAGTGTCCTACGGCTACACCTTC; CDR3: CASSAPVSYGYTF; D: -; J: TRBJ1-2; size: -; V: TRBV12-3/TRBV12-4
DNA: TGCGCCAGCAGCCAAGTGACTAGGCCCAGCAATCAGCCCCAGCATTTT; CDR3: CASSQVTRPSNQPQHF; D: -; J: TRBJ1-5; size: few; V: TRBV4-1
DNA: TGTGCCAGCCAACAAGGGACTAGCGATTTGACCGATGAGCAGTACTTC; CDR3: CASQQGTSDLTDEQYF; D: TRBD2; J: TRBJ2-5; size: once; V: TRBV6-2/TRBV6-3